What follows describes a single T cell receptor beta chain. This sample was included in a study of T cell changes during pregnancy in multiple sclerosis. CDR1 and CDR2 (germline): LGHNA, YNFKEQ. The CDR3 runs 17 residues. V shed 0 bases, J shed 8 bases, and the junction held 12 bases outside the gene matches. The assay was immunoSEQ multiplex PCR, and TCRdb's table has in-frame clones only and misses some. Of around 30,000 clones in the sample, roughly 91% were seen once. Material: CD4+ T cells from peripheral blood mononuclear cells, obtained after pregnancy. The V gene is TRBV4-2, the J gene TRBJ2-1, with 8 nucleotides matching TRBD2. The receptor's source is a female donor with multiple sclerosis, enrolled in a pregnancy study. The chain's CDR3 is CASSQEDQGGRTYEQFF. The CDR3, as DNA: TGTGCCAGCAGCCAAGAGGATCAGGGCGGGAGGACTTATGAGCAGTTCTTC.